The clone carrying this TCR beta chain was seen more than once but under ten times. PCR employed 60 Vbeta and 13 Jbeta primers. The table came from immunoSEQ multiplex PCR; TCRdb's copy has only in-frame clones and leaves some out. The sample comprises 150,000 to 200,000 clones, about 70% of which are singletons, and approximately 3% rests with the top ten. The data stem from a study of cytomegalovirus exposure and HLA in healthy donors. With V trimmed by 0 bases and J by 2 bases, 5 bases remained unmatched. The CDR3 is 15 residues long. Germline values: CDR1 SGDLS, CDR2 YYNGEE. Sample: PBMCs. This receptor was obtained from a male donor in good health and CMV-seronegative. The genes are TRBV9 and TRBJ2-7; 7 bases line up with TRBD2. The chain's CDR3 is CASSVDGGSPYEQYF. CDR3 in DNA: TGTGCCAGCAGCGTAGACGGCGGGAGCCCCTACGAGCAGTACTTC.